This T cell receptor (beta chain) was recorded in a study of beta chain features in type 1 diabetes. On the study more broadly: Patients looked much like healthy donors when it came to age, gender and cell yields.

In all sorted populations, purity surpassed 95%. Germline loops: CDR1 LNHDA, CDR2 SQIVND (reference sequence). Unmatched junction bases numbered 6, after V lost 8 bases and J lost 2 bases. The CDR3 loop spans 14 amino acids. General study results and limits: Naive, central memory and Treg TCRB repertoires seemed to resemble each other more closely in patients than they did in healthy donors.

TCRB transcripts that were expressed got sequenced, as all of the isolated RNA had been reverse transcribed. Sequenced by immunoSEQ multiplex PCR; TCRdb stores in-frame clones only, minus some. The sample has a few hundred thousand clones; around 14% are singletons. In the case of this clone: The antigen is unknown.

The chain links TRBV19 to TRBJ2-3, with 8 bases aligning to TRBD2. The sequencing sample was made of naive CD4+ T cells from blood. This TCR derives from a man aged 30-40 years in good health. The CDR3 DNA follows: TGTGCCAGTCTAGAGCGGGGGACCACAGATACGCAGTATTTT. It encodes CASLERGTTDTQYF.